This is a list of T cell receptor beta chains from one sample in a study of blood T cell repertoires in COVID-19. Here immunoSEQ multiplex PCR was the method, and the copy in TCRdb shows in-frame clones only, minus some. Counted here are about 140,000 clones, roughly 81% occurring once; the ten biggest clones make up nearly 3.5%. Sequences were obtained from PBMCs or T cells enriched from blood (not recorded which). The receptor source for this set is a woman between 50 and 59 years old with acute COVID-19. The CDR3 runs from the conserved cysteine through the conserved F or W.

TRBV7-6,CASSLWLAETYNEQFF
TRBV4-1,CASSPGTGELFF
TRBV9,CASSPRGGETQYF
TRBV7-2,CASSEDRVYNEQFF
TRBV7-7,CASSLAPGGQETQYF
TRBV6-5,CASSRTGNNSPLHF
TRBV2,CATPSRDRKSYGYTF
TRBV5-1,CASSNSGWGNYGYTF
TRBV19,CASSTDRGLYGYTF
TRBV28,CASSLSSGGQETQYF
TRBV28,CASSPTPPAGGGEQYF
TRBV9,CASSVEAGWNEQFF
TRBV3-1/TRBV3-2,CASSQEGASEKLFF
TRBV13,CASSLNVLGGTTEAFF
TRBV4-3,CASSQGFEGARGEQYF
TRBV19,CASSIGTRQPQHF
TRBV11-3,CASSLSASSGGDSF
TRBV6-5,CASTPGSQETQYF
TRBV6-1,CASSESVHSGNTIYF
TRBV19,CATRTSGRDSGANVLTF
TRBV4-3,CASSQDYTEQYF
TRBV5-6,CASRLAGEVNEQFF
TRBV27,CASSPTGRNQPQHF
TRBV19,CASSMEGSVYNEQFF
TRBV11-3,CASSLGTSYEQYF
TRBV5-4,CASSPTSGVDYEQYF
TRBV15,CATSSGSGRPRGNEQFF
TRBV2,CASSGARREKLFF
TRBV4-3,CASSPWSSGRAEQFF
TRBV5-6,CASSFVGGSYNSPLHF
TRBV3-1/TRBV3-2,CASSLRLAGVGAHNEQFF
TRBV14,CASSHFTKHVQYF
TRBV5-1,CASSLGGDTQYF
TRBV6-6,CASTETRGQPSGGYTF
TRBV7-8,CASSLDGALGAVGQPQHF
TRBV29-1,CSVDKAGGWVIF
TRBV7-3,CASSLTSGRADTQYF
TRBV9,CASSVPLGGATDTQYF
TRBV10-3,CAISLGGDPSYEQYF
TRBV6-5,CASEVGGYEQYF
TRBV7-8,CASSLTGIQPQHF